Following are 5 T cell receptor beta chains from one sample sequenced in a study of OX40 agonist ivuxolimab in advanced cancers. Here immunoSEQ multiplex PCR was the method, and the copy in TCRdb shows in-frame clones only, minus some. The sample lists 25,000 to 35,000 clones, about 80% occurring once. Sequenced material: CD4+ or CD8+ T cells sorted from blood, taken in a trial of the OX40 agonist ivuxolimab. These receptors all stem from an adult with an advanced solid tumor such as melanoma, head and neck, liver or kidney cancer.

This chain joins TRBV6-5 and TRBJ1-5; the D is unclear. Germline CDR1 MNHEY, CDR2 SVGAGI. This CDR3 has 13 amino acids. V dropped 2 bases and J dropped 6 bases, with 8 bases sitting between them. The CDR3 spells CASSYGRFQPQHF. The CDR3 DNA sequence: TGTGCCAGCAGTTACGGACGGTTTCAGCCCCAGCATTTT.

This rearrangement joins TRBV7-2 to TRBJ1-2; D is possibly TRBD1 (5 bases). V was trimmed by 1 base and J by 6 bases, leaving 18 bases between them. The CDR3 extends over 16 amino acids. CDR1 SGHTA and CDR2 FQGNSA come from the germline V gene. The CDR3 here is CASSLVSGGTNNGYTF. CDR3 DNA sequence: TGTGCCAGCAGCTTAGTGTCTGGGGGTACTAATAATGGCTACACCTTC.

The J gene is TRBJ1-2, the V gene TRBV29-1; TRBD1 matches at 7 bases. CDR3 length: 14 residues. With 6 bases clipped from V and 2 bases from J, the junction kept 9 bases outside the gene matches. From germline, CDR1 is SQVTM and CDR2 ANQGSEA. Here the CDR3 reads CSVTGTANNYGYTF. The CDR3 nucleotides are TGCAGCGTAACCGGGACAGCCAACAACTATGGCTACACCTTC.

The chain couples TRBV2 to TRBJ2-5; 7 nucleotides agree with TRBD2. In germline, CDR1 is SNHLY, CDR2 FYNNEI. CDR3 length equals 13 residues. V lost 11 bases, J lost 3 bases, and 9 bases stayed unmatched. The CDR3 nucleotides are TGTGCCGGTCTAGCGGAAGAAAAAGAGACCCAGTACTTC. Amino acid sequence: CAGLAEEKETQYF.

This clone was detected a few times. CDR3 protein: CASSQGQGAREQYF. For the CDR3, the DNA is TGTGCCAGCAGCCAGGGACAGGGGGCGCGGGAGCAGTACTTC. This chain links TRBV6-5 with TRBJ2-7, with TRBD1 matching over 12 bases. The CDR3 runs 14 residues. J gave up 7 bases and V 6 bases, and 7 bases lay outside the gene matches. Germline CDR1 and CDR2: MNHEY and SVGAGI.